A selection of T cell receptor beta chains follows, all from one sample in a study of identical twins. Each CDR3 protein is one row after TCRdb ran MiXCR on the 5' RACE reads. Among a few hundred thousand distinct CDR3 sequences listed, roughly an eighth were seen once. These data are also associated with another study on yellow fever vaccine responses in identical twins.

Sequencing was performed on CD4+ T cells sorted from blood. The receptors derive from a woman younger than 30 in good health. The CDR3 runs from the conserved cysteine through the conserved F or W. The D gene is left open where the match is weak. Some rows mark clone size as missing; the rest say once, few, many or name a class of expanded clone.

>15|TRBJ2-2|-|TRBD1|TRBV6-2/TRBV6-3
TGTGCCAGCAGGAAGACAGGGGGTAACACCGGGGAGCTGTTTTTT
CASRKTGGNTGELFF
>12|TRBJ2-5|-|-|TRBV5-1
TGCGCCAGCAAGGTGGGGCTGGAGACCCAGTACTTC
CASKVGLETQYF
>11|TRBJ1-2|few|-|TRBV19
TGTGCCTCTAGGAGTGGGTTAGGCTACACCTTC
CASRSGLGYTF
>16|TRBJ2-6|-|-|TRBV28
TGTGCCAGCAGTCCCCAAACCGGCTCTGGGGCCAACGTCCTGACTTTC
CASSPQTGSGANVLTF
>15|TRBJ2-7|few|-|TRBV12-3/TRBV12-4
TGTGCCAGCAGTTTCGGGGACGGTCCCATGTACGAGCAGTACTTC
CASSFGDGPMYEQYF
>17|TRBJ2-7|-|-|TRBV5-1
TGCGCCAGCAGCTTGAGGCAGGGGACCATACAACCCTACGAGCAGTACTTC
CASSLRQGTIQPYEQYF
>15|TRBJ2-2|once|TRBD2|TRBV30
TGTGCCTGGAGTGGCGGGGGAGCGAACACCGGGGAGCTGTTTTTT
CAWSGGGANTGELFF
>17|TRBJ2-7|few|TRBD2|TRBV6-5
TGTGCCAGCAGTTACTCGGGAGGACTAGCGGGAGGCTACGAGCAGTACTTC
CASSYSGGLAGGYEQYF
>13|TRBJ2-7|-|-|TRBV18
TGTGCCAGCTCACCGACGGCAGCCTACGAGCAGTACTTC
CASSPTAAYEQYF
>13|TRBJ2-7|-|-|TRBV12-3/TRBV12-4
TGTGCCAGCAGTTTGGAATCAACCTACGAGCAGTACTTC
CASSLESTYEQYF
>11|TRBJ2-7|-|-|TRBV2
TGTGCCAGCACCGTCATCGACGAGCAGTACTTC
CASTVIDEQYF
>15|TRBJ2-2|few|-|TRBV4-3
TGCGCCAGCAGCCAAGTTCAGGGGAACACCGGGGAGCTGTTTTTT
CASSQVQGNTGELFF
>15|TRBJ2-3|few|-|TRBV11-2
TGTGCCAGCAGCTTAGTACAGAAAAGCACAGATACGCAGTATTTT
CASSLVQKSTDTQYF
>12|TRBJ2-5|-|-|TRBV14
TGTGCCAGCAGCCAAGATTCCCTTACCCAGTACTTC
CASSQDSLTQYF
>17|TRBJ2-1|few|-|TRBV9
TGTGCCAGCAGCGTAGCCTCTGCGGGCCTGCTGGGGAATGAGCAGTTCTTC
CASSVASAGLLGNEQFF
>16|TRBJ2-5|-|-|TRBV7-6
TGTGCCAGCAGCTTAGCCCCAGGGAGGTCAGGAGAGACCCAGTACTTC
CASSLAPGRSGETQYF
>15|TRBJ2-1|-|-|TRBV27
TGTGCCAGCAGTTTCTCTCCGACCACCTACAATGAGCAGTTCTTC
CASSFSPTTYNEQFF
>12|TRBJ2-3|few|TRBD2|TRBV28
TGTGCCAGTGGGGGGGGGTCAGATACGCAGTATTTT
CASGGGSDTQYF
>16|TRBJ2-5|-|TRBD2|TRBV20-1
TGCAGTGCTAGGGCTAGCGGGACGAAATACCAAGAGACCCAGTACTTC
CSARASGTKYQETQYF
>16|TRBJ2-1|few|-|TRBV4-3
TGCGCCAGCAGCCAAGATTGGAGGGGAACTTACAATGAGCAGTTCTTC
CASSQDWRGTYNEQFF
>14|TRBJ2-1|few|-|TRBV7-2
TGTGCCAGCAGCTTATATGTTTCTATTAATGAGCAGTTCTTC
CASSLYVSINEQFF
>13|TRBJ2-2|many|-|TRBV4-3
TGCGCCAGCAGCCAAGATCTTCCCGGGGAGCTGTTTTTT
CASSQDLPGELFF
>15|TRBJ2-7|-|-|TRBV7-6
TGTGCCAGCAGCTTAGATGCGGGGACAACCTACGAGCAGTACTTC
CASSLDAGTTYEQYF
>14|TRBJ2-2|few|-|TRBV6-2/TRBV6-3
TGTGCCAGCAACAAAGGACAGCCCACCGGGGAGCTGTTTTTT
CASNKGQPTGELFF
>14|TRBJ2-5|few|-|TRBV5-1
TGCGCCAGCAGCCCCGGACTGGCGGCAGAGACCCAGTACTTC
CASSPGLAAETQYF
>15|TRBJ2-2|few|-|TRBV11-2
TGTGCCAGCAGCTTGGACTATGCGAACACCGGGGAGCTGTTTTTT
CASSLDYANTGELFF
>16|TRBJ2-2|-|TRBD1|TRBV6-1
TGTGCCAGCATGGCCCCCCGGGACAGGGTCGGCGGGGAGCTGTTTTTT
CASMAPRDRVGGELFF
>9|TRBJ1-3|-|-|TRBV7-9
TGTGCCGGGGGGAACACCATATATTTT
CAGGNTIYF
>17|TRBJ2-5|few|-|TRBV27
TGTGCCAGCAGTTTTTACACGCCGTACCAAGGGCAAGAGACCCAGTACTTC
CASSFYTPYQGQETQYF
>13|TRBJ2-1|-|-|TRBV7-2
TGTGCCAGCAGCCCTCGACTAGGGCGGGAGCAGTTCTTC
CASSPRLGREQFF
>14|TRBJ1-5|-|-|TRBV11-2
TGTGCCAGCAGCTTAGACTTGGGCAATCAGCCCCAGCATTTT
CASSLDLGNQPQHF
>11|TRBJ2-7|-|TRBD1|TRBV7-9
TGTGCCAGCAGCTCCCGGACAGGGGGGCACTTC
CASSSRTGGHF
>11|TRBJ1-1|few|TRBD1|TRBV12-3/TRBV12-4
TGTGCCAGCAGCATGGACAGGGAAGCTTTCTTT
CASSMDREAFF
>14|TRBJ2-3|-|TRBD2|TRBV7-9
TGTGCCAGCAGCTTAATAGCGGGGGCAGATACGCAGTATTTT
CASSLIAGADTQYF
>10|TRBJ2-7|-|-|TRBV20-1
TGCAGTTCGGGCTTTCTCGAGCAGTACTTC
CSSGFLEQYF
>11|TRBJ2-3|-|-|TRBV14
TGTGCCAGCAGCCAAGGCTCCTTGCAGTATTTT
CASSQGSLQYF
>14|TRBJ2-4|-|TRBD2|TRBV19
TGTGCCAGTAGTATAAGCGGTCTAGCGGGTATTCAGTACTTC
CASSISGLAGIQYF
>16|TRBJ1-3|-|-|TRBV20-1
TGCAGTGCTAGACCGTTGGGATTAGACCGCGGGAGTGGCATATATTTT
CSARPLGLDRGSGIYF
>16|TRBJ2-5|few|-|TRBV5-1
TGCGCCAGCAGCTCGTTGACCGGCGGGTTGAAGGAGACCCAGTACTTC
CASSSLTGGLKETQYF
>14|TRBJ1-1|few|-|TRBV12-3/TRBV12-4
TGTGCCAGCAGTTTCGTCCCGGTGAAGACTGAAGCTTTCTTT
CASSFVPVKTEAFF
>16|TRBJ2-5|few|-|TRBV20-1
TGCAGTGCTAGAGATCCTGCCCGGTGGAGGGAAGAGACCCAGTACTTC
CSARDPARWREETQYF
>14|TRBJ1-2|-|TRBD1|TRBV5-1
TGCGCCAGAGGGGGCCGACAATATAACTATGGCTACACCTTC
CARGGRQYNYGYTF
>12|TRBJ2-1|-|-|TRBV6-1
TGTGCCAGCATTCGGAGGGGCAATGAGCAGTTCTTC
CASIRRGNEQFF
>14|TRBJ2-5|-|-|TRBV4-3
TGCGCCAGCAGCCAAGAAGGGTCTGGAGAGACCCAGTACTTC
CASSQEGSGETQYF